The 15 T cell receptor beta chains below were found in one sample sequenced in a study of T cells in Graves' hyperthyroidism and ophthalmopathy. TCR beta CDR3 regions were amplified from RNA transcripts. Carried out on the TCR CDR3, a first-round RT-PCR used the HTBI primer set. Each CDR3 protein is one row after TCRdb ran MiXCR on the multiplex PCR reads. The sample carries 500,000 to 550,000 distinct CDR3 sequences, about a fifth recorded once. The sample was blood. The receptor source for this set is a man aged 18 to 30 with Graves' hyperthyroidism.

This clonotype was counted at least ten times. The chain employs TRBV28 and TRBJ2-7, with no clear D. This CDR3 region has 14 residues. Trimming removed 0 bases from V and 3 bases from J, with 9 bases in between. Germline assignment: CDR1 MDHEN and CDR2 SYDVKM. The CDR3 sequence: CASSLWGTDYEQYF. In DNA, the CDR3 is TGTGCCAGCAGTTTATGGGGCACGGACTACGAGCAGTACTTC. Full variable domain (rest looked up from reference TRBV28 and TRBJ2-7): DVKVTQSSRYLVKRTGEKVFLECVQDMDHENMFWYRQDPGLGLRLIYFSYDVKMKEKGDIPEGYSVSREKKERFSLILESASTNQTSMYLCASSLWGTDYEQYFGPGTRLTVT.

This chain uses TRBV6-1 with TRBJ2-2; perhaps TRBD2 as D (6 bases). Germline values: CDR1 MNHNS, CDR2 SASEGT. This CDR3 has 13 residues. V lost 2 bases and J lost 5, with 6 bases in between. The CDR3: CASSELATGELFF. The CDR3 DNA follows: TGTGCCAGCAGTGAACTAGCGACCGGGGAGCTGTTTTTT.

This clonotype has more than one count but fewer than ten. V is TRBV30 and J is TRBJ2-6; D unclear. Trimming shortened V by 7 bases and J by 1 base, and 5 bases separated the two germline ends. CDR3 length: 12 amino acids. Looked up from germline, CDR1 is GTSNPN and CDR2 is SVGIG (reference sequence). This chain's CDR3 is CASVSGANVLTF. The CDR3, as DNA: TGTGCCTCGGTATCTGGGGCCAACGTCCTGACTTTC.

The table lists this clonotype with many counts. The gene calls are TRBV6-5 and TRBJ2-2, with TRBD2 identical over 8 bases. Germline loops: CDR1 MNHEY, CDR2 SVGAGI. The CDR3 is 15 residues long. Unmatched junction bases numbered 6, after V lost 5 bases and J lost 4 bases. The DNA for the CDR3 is TGTGCCAGCAGTCACCGGGGGGGTGGCACCGGGGAGCTGTTTTTT. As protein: CASSHRGGGTGELFF.

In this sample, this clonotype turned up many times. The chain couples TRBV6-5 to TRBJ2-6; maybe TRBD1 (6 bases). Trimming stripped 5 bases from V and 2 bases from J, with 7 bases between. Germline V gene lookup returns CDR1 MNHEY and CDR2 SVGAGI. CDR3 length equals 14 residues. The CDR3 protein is CASSHRAGANVLTF. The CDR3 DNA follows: TGTGCCAGCAGTCACAGGGCTGGGGCCAACGTCCTGACTTTC.

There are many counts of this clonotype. In nucleotides, the CDR3 is TGTGCCAGCACCCACAGGGGGCCTGACACCGGGGAGCTGTTTTTT. Amino acid sequence: CASTHRGPDTGELFF. This chain uses TRBV6-1 with TRBJ2-2; TRBD1 matches at 9 bases. V lost 7 bases and J lost 3; bases outside the gene matches: 6. CDR1 is MNHNS and CDR2 is SASEGT in the germline V gene. The CDR3 spans 15 residues.

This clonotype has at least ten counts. CDR3 region: CASSLTDGNTEAFF. The CDR3 nucleotides are TGTGCCAGCAGTCTCACAGATGGTAACACTGAAGCTTTCTTT. V gene TRBV6-5 combines with J gene TRBJ1-1; D uncertain. The CDR3 length is 14 residues. Germline CDR1 MNHEY, CDR2 SVGAGI. With 5 bases removed from V and 2 bases from J, the gap between germline ends came to 12 bases.

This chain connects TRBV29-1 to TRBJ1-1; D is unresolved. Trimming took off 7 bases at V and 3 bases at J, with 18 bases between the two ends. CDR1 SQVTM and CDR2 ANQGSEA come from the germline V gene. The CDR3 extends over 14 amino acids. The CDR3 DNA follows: TGCAGCGCGATGTTGGTTTTCGGGGACACTGAAGCTTTCTTT. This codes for CSAMLVFGDTEAFF. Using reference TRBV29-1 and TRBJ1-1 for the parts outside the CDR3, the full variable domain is SAVISQKPSRDICQRGTSLTIQCQVDSQVTMMFWYRQQPGQSLTLIATANQGSEATYESGFVIDKFPISRPNLTFSTLTVSNMSPEDSSIYLCSAMLVFGDTEAFFGQGTRLTVV.

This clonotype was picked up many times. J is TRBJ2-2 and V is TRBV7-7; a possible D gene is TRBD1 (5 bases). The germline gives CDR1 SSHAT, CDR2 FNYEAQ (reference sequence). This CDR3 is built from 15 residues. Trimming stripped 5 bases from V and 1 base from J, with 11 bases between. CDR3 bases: TGTGCCAGCAGCCCAGGGCCCTTGAACACCGGGGAGCTGTTTTTT. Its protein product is CASSPGPLNTGELFF.

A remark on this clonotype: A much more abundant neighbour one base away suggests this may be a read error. DNA of the CDR3: TGCAGCGTGGGACACGGGCCCGTAGAGCCGTACTTC. Translating it yields CSVGHGPVEPYF. The rearrangement joins TRBV29-1 to TRBJ2-7; a weak D match, TRBD1 (6 bases). Germline CDR1 reads SQVTM; CDR2 reads ANQGSEA. CDR3 length: 12 residues.

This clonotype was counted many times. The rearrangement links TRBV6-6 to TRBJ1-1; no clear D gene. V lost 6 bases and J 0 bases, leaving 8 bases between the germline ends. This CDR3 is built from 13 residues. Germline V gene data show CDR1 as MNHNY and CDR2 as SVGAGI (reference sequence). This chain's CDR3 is CASRRTMNTEAFF. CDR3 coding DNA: TGTGCCAGCAGACGGACCATGAACACTGAAGCTTTCTTT.

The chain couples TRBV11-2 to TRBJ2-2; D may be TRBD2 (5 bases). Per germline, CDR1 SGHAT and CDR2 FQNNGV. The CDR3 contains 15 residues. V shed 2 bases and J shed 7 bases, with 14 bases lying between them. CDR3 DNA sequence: TGTGCCAGCAGCTTAATACGCGGGCAGGACGGGGAGCTGTTTTTT. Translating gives CASSLIRGQDGELFF.

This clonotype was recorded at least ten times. CDR3 sequence reads: CASSSQTGFNYGYTF. The CDR3 DNA follows: TGTGCCAGCAGTTCTCAAACAGGGTTTAACTATGGCTACACCTTC. The chain couples TRBV28 to TRBJ1-2; possible D gene TRBD1, 6 bases. This CDR3 contains 15 residues. Germline loops: CDR1 MDHEN, CDR2 SYDVKM. V lost 4 bases and J lost 1, with 13 bases in between.

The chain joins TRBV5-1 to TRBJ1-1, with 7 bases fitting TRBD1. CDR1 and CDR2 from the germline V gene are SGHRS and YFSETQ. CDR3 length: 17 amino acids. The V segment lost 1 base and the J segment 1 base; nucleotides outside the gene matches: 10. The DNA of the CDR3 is TGCGCCAGCAGCTTGATCTCTTTTGGACAGGCGAACACTGAAGCTTTCTTT. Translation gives CASSLISFGQANTEAFF. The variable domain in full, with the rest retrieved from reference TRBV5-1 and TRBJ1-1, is KAGVTQTPRYLIKTRGQQVTLSCSPISGHRSVSWYQQTPGQGLQFLFEYFSETQRNKGNFPGRFSGRQFSNSRSEMNVSTLELGDSALYLCASSLISFGQANTEAFFGQGTRLTVV.

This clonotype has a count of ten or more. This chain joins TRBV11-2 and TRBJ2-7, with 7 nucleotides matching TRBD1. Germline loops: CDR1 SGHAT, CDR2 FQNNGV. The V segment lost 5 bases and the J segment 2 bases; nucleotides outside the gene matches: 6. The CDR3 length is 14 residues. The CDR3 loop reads CASSPNRGAYEQYF. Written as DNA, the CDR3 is TGTGCCAGCAGCCCGAACAGGGGAGCCTACGAGCAGTACTTC.